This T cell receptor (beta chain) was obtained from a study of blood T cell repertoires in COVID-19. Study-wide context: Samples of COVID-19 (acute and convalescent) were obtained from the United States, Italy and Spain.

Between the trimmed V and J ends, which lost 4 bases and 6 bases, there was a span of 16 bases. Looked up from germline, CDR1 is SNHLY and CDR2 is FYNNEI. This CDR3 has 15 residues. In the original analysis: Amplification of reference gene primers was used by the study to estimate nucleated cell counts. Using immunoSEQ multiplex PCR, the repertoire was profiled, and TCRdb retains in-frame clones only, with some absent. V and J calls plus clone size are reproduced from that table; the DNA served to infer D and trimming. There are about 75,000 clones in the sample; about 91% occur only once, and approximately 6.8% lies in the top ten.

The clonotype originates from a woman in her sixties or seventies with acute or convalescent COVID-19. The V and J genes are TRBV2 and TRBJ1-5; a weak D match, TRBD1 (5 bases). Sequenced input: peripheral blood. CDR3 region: CASSVGQGKGQPQHF. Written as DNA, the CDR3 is TGTGCCAGCAGTGTGGGGCAGGGAAAGGGTCAGCCCCAGCATTTT.